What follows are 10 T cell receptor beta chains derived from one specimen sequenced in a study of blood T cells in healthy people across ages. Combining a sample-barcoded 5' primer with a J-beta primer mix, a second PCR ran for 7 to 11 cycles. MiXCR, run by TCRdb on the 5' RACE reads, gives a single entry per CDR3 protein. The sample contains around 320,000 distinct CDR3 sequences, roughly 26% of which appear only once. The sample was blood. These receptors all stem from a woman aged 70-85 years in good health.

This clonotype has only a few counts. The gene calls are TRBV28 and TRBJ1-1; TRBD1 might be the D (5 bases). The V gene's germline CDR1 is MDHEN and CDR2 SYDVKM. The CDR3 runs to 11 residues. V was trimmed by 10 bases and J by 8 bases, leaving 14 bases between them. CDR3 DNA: TGTGCCACTCATTGGGGGATCGAAGCTTTCTTT. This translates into CATHWGIEAFF.

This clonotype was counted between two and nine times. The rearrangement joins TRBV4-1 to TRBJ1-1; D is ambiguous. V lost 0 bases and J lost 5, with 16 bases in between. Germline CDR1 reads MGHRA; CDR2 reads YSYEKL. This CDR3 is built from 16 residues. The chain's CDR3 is CASSQESEAPRTEAFF. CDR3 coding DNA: TGCGCCAGCAGCCAAGAATCGGAGGCCCCGCGGACTGAAGCTTTCTTT.

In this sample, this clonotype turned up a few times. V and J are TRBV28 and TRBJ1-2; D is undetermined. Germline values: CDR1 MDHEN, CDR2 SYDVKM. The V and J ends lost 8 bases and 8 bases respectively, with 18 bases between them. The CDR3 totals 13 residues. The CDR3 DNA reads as TGTGCCAGCCGGGTGGCCGTGTTGAAGGGCTACACCTTC. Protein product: CASRVAVLKGYTF.

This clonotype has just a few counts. CDR3 loop: CASSQTGGAYTEAFF. The CDR3 nucleotides are TGTGCCAGCAGCCAAACAGGGGGCGCTTACACTGAAGCTTTCTTT. V gene TRBV3-1 combines with J gene TRBJ1-1; TRBD1 matches 9 bases. The trim removed 2 bases at V and 3 bases at J, leaving 4 bases unmatched. The CDR3 consists of 15 residues. Germline V lookup: CDR1 LGHDT, CDR2 YNNKEL (reference sequence).

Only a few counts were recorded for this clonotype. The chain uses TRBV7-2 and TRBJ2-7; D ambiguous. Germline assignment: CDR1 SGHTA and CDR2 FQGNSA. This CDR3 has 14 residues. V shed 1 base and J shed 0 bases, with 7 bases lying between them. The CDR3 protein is CASSLGRSSYEQYF. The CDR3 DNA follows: TGTGCCAGCAGCTTAGGGCGGAGCTCCTACGAGCAGTACTTC.

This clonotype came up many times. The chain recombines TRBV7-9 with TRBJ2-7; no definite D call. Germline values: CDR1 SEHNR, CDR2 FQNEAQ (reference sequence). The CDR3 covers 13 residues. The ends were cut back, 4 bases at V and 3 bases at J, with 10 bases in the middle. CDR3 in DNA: TGTGCCAGCAGCTCCGGATCCCTCTACGAGCAGTACTTC. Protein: CASSSGSLYEQYF.

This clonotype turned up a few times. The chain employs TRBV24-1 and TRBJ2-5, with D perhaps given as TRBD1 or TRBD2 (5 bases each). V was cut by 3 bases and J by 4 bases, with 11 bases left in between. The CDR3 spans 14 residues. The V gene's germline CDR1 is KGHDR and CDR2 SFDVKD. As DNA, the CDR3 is TGTGCCACCAGTGATCGCCCGGGGCTAGAGACCCAGTACTTC. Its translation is CATSDRPGLETQYF.

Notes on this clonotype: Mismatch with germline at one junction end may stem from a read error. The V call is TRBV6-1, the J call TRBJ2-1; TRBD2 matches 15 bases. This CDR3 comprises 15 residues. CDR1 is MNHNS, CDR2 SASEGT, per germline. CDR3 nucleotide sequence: TGTGCCAGCAGTGAAGCTGGGACTAGCGGGAGGTCCCCTCACTTC. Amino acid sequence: CASSEAGTSGRSPHF.

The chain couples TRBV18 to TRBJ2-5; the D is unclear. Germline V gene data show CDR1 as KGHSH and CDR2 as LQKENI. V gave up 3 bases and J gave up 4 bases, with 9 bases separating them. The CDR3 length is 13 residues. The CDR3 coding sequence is TGTGCCAGCTCACCGGATCGTCCAGAGACCCAGTACTTC. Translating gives CASSPDRPETQYF.

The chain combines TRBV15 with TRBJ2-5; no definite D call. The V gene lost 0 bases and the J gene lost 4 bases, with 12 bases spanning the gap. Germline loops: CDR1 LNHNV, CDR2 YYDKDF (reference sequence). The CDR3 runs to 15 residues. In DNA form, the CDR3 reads TGTGCCACCAGCAGAGATGTGGGTCCCGGAGAGACCCAGTACTTC. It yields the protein CATSRDVGPGETQYF.